These 20 T cell receptor beta chains were sequenced from one sample in a study of T-cell reconstitution after alpha-beta-depleted transplantation in children. TCRbeta library preparation incorporated unique molecular identifiers. TCRdb called the PCR reads again in MiXCR, with one record for every CDR3 protein. The table has around 800,000 distinct CDR3 sequences, 16% seen once. The specimen was PBMCs, mostly from graft donor cells, collected 360 days after TCRalphabeta/CD19-depleted stem cell transplant. Source of these receptors: a male patient aged 5 to 17 who had a stem cell transplant for acute lymphoblastic leukemia, so the T cells may come from the graft donor.

The rearrangement uses TRBV24-1 and TRBJ2-5, with 8 nucleotides matching TRBD2. Germline values: CDR1 KGHDR, CDR2 SFDVKD. J was trimmed by 11 bases and V by 1 base; bases with no gene match: 8. This CDR3 spans 14 amino acids. CDR3 DNA sequence: TGTGCCACCAGTGATTTAGGACTAGCAGGCAAACAGTACTTC. It yields the protein CATSDLGLAGKQYF.

This clonotype was seen only a few times. The rearrangement uses TRBV6-5 and TRBJ2-7; D is unclear. V gave up 0 bases and J gave up 2 bases, with 8 bases separating them. This CDR3 comprises 14 residues. The germline CDR1 and CDR2 sequences are MNHEY and SVGAGI. CDR3 in amino acids: CASSYSAVAYEQYF. CDR3 DNA: TGTGCCAGCAGTTACTCGGCAGTCGCCTACGAGCAGTACTTC.

This clonotype appeared many times. The chain uses TRBV20-1 and TRBJ1-1; no clear D gene. V was cut by 1 base and J by 2 bases, with 14 bases left in between. The CDR3 has 15 amino acids. The germline V gene has CDR1 DFQATT and CDR2 SNEGSKA (reference sequence). The CDR3 loop is CSARGLTDGNTEAFF. The CDR3 DNA reads as TGCAGTGCTAGAGGATTAACCGACGGCAACACTGAAGCTTTCTTT.

This chain joins TRBV2 and TRBJ2-1; 13 bases map to TRBD2. In germline, CDR1 is SNHLY, CDR2 FYNNEI. The CDR3 is 19 amino acids. V was clipped by 6 bases and J by 6 bases; unmatched bases: 17. As DNA, the CDR3 is TGTGCCAGCAGCGGACTAGCGGGAGTCCGGATAGTTGCGTTCAATGAGCAGTTCTTC. Protein: CASSGLAGVRIVAFNEQFF.

The CDR3 nucleotides are TGTGCCAGCAGGCCACGCCGGGACAGAGGGTTCTTC. Translating it yields CASRPRRDRGFF. The chain has TRBV12-3 or TRBV12-4 and TRBJ2-1; 7 nucleotides align to TRBD1. J lost 15 bases, V lost 6 bases, and 11 bases had no gene match. This CDR3 comprises 12 residues.

The rearrangement links TRBV6-2 or TRBV6-3 to TRBJ2-5; 8 bases are shared with TRBD2. The trim removed 2 bases at V and 2 bases at J, leaving 4 bases unmatched. Looked up from germline, CDR1 is MNHEY and CDR2 is SVGEGT. The CDR3 contains 15 residues. The CDR3 DNA reads as TGTGCCAGCAGTTACATCGGGAGGGTTCAAGAGACCCAGTACTTC. Protein product: CASSYIGRVQETQYF.

This clonotype was seen more than once but under ten times. The chain employs TRBV27 and TRBJ1-2; D ambiguous. Trimming took 2 bases from V and 3 from J, leaving 7 bases between them. CDR1 is MNHEY, CDR2 SMNVEV, per germline (reference sequence). CDR3 size: 13 residues. CDR3 loop: CASSLVADYGYTF. The CDR3 nucleotides are TGTGCCAGCAGTTTAGTGGCCGACTATGGCTACACCTTC.

This chain uses TRBV11-2 with TRBJ2-5; TRBD2 matches 13 bases. The CDR3 sequence is 15 residues long. Trimming cost V 5 bases and J 5 bases; bases outside gene matches: 5. Germline CDR1 SGHAT, CDR2 FQNNGV. The CDR3 sequence is CASSHLTSGRETQYF. The CDR3, as DNA: TGTGCCAGCAGCCACCTGACTAGCGGGAGGGAGACCCAGTACTTC.

This clonotype was seen ten or more times. This chain links TRBV5-6 with TRBJ2-1, with 12 bases that match TRBD1. The CDR3 loop spans 15 amino acids. V shed 4 bases and J 7 bases; nucleotides not matched to a gene: 6. CDR1 and CDR2 from the germline V gene are SGHDT and YYEEEE. The CDR3 here is CASSTPGQGANEQFF. The CDR3 DNA reads TGTGCCAGCAGCACCCCGGGACAGGGGGCGAATGAGCAGTTCTTC.

This clonotype was seen at least ten times. J is TRBJ2-2 and V is TRBV12-3 or TRBV12-4; D remains ambiguous. V dropped 8 bases and J dropped 8 bases, with 3 bases sitting between them. The CDR3 has 9 residues. Written as DNA, the CDR3 is TGTGCCAGCGGGGGGGAGCTGTTTTTT. Amino acid sequence: CASGGELFF.

This sequence joins TRBV4-1 and TRBJ2-4; no definite D call. The CDR3 sequence is 15 residues long. The V gene lost 2 bases and the J gene lost 0 bases, with 8 bases spanning the gap. In germline, CDR1 is MGHRA, CDR2 YSYEKL. CDR3 bases: TGCGCCAGCAGCCAACGGTGGATAGCCAAAAACATTCAGTACTTC. Its protein is CASSQRWIAKNIQYF.

The rearrangement uses TRBV29-1 and TRBJ2-2; D may match TRBD1 or TRBD2 (5 bases each). Trimming took off 6 bases at V and 0 bases at J, with 17 bases between the two ends. Germline CDR1 is SQVTM and CDR2 is ANQGSEA. The CDR3 is 16 residues long. The CDR3 loop reads CSVPGQDGANTGELFF. Written as DNA, the CDR3 is TGCAGCGTCCCGGGGCAGGACGGGGCGAACACCGGGGAGCTGTTTTTT.

The chain uses TRBV5-1 and TRBJ2-7, with a tentative D call TRBD1 (7 bases). V lost 6 bases, J lost 2 bases, and 12 bases lay in between. Germline loops: CDR1 SGHRS, CDR2 YFSETQ. The CDR3 is made up of 13 amino acids. CDR3 loop: CASTARGAYEQYF. The CDR3 DNA reads as TGCGCCAGCACGGCCAGGGGGGCCTACGAGCAGTACTTC.

This clonotype was observed a few times. J is TRBJ2-3 and V is TRBV11-2, with 9 positions matching TRBD2. CDR1 and CDR2 (germline): SGHAT, FQNNGV. The trim removed 3 bases at V and 3 bases at J, leaving 7 bases unmatched. There are 16 residues in the CDR3. The CDR3 loop reads CASSFEAGGPTDTQYF. DNA for the CDR3: TGTGCCAGCAGCTTTGAGGCGGGAGGGCCTACAGATACGCAGTATTTT.

This clonotype was seen only a few times. The chain recombines TRBV20-1 with TRBJ2-7; TRBD1 agrees at 8 bases. Trimming at V came to 1 base and at J to 3 bases, leaving 5 bases not matched to a gene. CDR3 size: 14 residues. Germline V gives CDR1 DFQATT, CDR2 SNEGSKA (reference sequence). The CDR3 loop is CSARAAGGRYEQYF. Here the CDR3 DNA reads TGCAGTGCTAGAGCGGCAGGGGGCCGCTACGAGCAGTACTTC.

The sample holds many counts of this clonotype. This sequence joins TRBV12-3 or TRBV12-4 and TRBJ2-5; no definite D call. With 3 bases removed from V and 2 bases from J, the gap between germline ends came to 13 bases. The CDR3 sequence is 15 residues long. In DNA form, the CDR3 reads TGTGCCAGCAGTTTGTCCCGGTTGGTTCAAGAGACCCAGTACTTC. Residues: CASSLSRLVQETQYF.

This clonotype was seen many times. The genes are TRBV9 and TRBJ2-2; TRBD2 aligns across 10 bases. With 4 bases clipped from V and 1 base from J, the junction kept 13 bases outside the gene matches. The germline V gene encodes CDR1 SGDLS and CDR2 YYNGEE. The CDR3 has 19 amino acids. The CDR3 nucleotides read TGTGCCAGCAGCTTCTCCGAGCTAGCGGGAGTTGTGAACACCGGGGAGCTGTTTTTT. This translates into CASSFSELAGVVNTGELFF.

The chain has TRBV18 and TRBJ1-1; possibly TRBD1 for D (6 bases). Trimming removed 2 bases from V and 12 bases from J, with 16 bases in between. The germline CDR1 and CDR2 sequences are KGHSH and LQKENI. This CDR3 contains 13 residues. Written as DNA, the CDR3 is TGTGCCAGCTCACCAGATATTGCGGGGGCAACTTTCTTT. Translated: CASSPDIAGATFF.

This clonotype was detected only a few times. CDR3 sequence (DNA): TGTGCCAGCAGTTTAGCTCCTATGGAACCCGGGGAGCTGTTTTTT. It specifies CASSLAPMEPGELFF. The chain uses TRBV12-3 or TRBV12-4 and TRBJ2-2; no clear D. Trimming shortened V by 0 bases and J by 6 bases, and 11 bases separated the two germline ends. The CDR3 sequence is 15 residues long.

V gene TRBV7-9 combines with J gene TRBJ2-1, with 10 bases that match TRBD2. The V gene's germline CDR1 is SEHNR and CDR2 FQNEAQ (reference sequence). V trimming: 5 bases; J trimming: 8 bases; junction bases outside the gene matches: 9. The CDR3 has 15 residues. The CDR3 sequence is CASSPPGTSEYEQFF. The CDR3 DNA follows: TGTGCCAGCAGCCCCCCCGGGACTAGCGAATATGAGCAGTTCTTC.